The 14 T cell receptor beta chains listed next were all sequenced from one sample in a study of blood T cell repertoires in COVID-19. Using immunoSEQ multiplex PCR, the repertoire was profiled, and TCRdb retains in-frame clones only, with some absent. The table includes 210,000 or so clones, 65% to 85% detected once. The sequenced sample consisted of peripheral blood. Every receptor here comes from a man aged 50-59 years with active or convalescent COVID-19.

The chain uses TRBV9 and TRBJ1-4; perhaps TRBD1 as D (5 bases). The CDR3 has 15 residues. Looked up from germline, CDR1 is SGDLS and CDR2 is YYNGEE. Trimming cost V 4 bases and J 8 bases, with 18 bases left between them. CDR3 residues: CASSPSHGSGEKLFF. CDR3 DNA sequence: TGTGCCAGCAGCCCTTCACACGGTTCAGGGGAAAAACTGTTTTTT.

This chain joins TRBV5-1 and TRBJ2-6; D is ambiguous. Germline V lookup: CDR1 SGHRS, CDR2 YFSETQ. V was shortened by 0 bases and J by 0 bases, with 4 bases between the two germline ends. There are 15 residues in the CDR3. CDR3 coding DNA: TGCGCCAGCAGCTTGGAGCTCTCTGGGGCCAACGTCCTGACTTTC. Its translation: CASSLELSGANVLTF.

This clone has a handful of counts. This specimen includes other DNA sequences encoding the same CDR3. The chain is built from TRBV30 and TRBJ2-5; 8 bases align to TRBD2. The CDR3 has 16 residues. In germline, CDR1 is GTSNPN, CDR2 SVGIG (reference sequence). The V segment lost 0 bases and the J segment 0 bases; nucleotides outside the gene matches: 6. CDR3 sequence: CAWSVRGGRYQETQYF. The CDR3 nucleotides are TGTGCCTGGAGTGTACGGGGGGGTCGGTACCAAGAGACCCAGTACTTC. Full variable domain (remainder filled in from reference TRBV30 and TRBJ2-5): SQTIHQWPATLVQPVGSPLSLECTVEGTSNPNLYWYRQAAGRGLQLLFYSVGIGQISSEVPQNLSASRPQDRQFILSSKKLLLSDSGFYLCAWSVRGGRYQETQYFGPGTRLLVL.

The CDR3 DNA follows: TGCGCCAGCAGTGTCCAAATCTACAGGCAGCCCCAGCATTTT. This translates into CASSVQIYRQPQHF. This sequence joins TRBV10-2 and TRBJ1-5, with D possibly being TRBD1 (5 bases). Germline-derived CDR1 and CDR2 are WSHSY and SAAADI. The V and J ends lost 4 bases and 7 bases respectively, with 14 bases between them. This CDR3 is built from 14 residues.

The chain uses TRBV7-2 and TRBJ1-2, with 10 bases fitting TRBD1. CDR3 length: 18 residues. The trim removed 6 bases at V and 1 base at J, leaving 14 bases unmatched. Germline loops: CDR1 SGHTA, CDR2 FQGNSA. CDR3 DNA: TGTGCCAGCAGTTTGGGGGTTCGGACAGGGGGTCTTAACTATGGCTACACCTTC. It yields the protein CASSLGVRTGGLNYGYTF. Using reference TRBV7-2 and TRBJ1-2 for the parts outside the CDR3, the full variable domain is GAGVSQSPSNKVTEKGKDVELRCDPISGHTALYWYRQSLGQGLEFLIYFQGNSAPDKSGLPSDRFSAERTGGSVSTLTIQRTQQEDSAVYLCASSLGVRTGGLNYGYTFGSGTRLTVV.

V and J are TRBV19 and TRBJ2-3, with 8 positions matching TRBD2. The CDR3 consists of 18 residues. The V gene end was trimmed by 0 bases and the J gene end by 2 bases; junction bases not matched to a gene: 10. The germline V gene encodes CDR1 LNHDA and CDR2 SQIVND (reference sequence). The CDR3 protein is CASSIDVPAGAITDTQYF. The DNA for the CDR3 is TGTGCCAGTAGTATAGATGTCCCAGCGGGAGCAATCACAGATACGCAGTATTTT.

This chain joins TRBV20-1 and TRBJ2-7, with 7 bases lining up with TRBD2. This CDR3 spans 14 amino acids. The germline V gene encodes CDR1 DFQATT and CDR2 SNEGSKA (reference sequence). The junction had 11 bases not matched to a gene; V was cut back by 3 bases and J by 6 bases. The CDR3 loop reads CSASRAGVLAEQYF. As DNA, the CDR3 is TGCAGTGCTAGTCGGGCGGGAGTTTTAGCCGAGCAGTACTTC.

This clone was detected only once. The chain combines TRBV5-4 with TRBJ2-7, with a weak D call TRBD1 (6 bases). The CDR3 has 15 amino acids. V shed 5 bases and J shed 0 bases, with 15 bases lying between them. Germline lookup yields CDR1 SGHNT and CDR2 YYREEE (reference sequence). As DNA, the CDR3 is TGTGCCAGCAGTAAGGACAGAATAGCCTCCTACGAGCAGTACTTC. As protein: CASSKDRIASYEQYF.

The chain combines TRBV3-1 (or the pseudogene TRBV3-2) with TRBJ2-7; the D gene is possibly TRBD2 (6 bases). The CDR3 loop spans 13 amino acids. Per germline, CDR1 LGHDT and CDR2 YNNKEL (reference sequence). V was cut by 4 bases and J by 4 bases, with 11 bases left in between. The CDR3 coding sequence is TGTGCCAGCAGCCGCGCGGGGATGTACGAGCAGTACTTC. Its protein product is CASSRAGMYEQYF.

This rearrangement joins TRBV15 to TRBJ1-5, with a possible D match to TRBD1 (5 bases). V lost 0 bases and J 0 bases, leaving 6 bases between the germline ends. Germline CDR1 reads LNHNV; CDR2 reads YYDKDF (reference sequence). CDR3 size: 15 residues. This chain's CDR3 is CATSRDRASNQPQHF. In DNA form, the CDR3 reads TGTGCCACCAGCAGAGACAGGGCTAGCAATCAGCCCCAGCATTTT.

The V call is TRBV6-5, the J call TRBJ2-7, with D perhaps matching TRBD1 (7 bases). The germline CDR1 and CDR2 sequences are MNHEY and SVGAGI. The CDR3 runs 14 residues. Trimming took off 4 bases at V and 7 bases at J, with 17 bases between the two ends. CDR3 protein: CASSFFTGAGEQYF. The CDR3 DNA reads TGTGCCAGCAGTTTTTTTACAGGGGCGGGGGAGCAGTACTTC.

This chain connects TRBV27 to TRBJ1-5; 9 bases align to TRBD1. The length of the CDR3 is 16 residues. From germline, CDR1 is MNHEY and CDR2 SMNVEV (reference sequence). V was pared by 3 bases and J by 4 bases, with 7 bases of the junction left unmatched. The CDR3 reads CASSFRGTGLNQPQHF. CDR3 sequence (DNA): TGTGCCAGCAGTTTTCGCGGGACAGGGTTAAATCAGCCCCAGCATTTT.

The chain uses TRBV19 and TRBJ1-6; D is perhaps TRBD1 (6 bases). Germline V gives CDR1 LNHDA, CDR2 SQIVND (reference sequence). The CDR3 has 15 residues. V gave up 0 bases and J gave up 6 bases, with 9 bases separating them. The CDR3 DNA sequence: TGTGCCAGTAGTATAGAGGGGGCTGGTAATTCACCCCTCCACTTT. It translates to CASSIEGAGNSPLHF.

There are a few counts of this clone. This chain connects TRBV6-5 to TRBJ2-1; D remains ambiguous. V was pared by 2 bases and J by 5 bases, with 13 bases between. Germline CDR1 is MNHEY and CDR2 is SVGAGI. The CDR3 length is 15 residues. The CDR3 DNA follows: TGTGCCAGCAGTTACGGCCCGAAAGAAAACAATGAGCAGTTCTTC. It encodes CASSYGPKENNEQFF.